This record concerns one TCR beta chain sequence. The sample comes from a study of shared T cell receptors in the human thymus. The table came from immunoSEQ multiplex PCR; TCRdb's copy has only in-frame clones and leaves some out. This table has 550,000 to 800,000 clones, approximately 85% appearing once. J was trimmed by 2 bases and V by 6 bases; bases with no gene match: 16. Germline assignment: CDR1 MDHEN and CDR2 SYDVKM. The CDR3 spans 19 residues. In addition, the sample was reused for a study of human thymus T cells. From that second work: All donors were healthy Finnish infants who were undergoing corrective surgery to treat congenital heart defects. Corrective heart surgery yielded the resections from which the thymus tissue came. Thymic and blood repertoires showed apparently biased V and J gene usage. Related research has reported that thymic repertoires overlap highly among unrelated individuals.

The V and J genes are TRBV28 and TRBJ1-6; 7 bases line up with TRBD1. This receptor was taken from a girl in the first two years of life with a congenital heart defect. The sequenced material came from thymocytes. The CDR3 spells CASSRTRSQGLPYNSPLHF. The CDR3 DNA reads TGTGCCAGCAGCCGGACCCGATCACAGGGGCTCCCCTATAATTCACCCCTCCACTTT.